The 7 T cell receptor beta chains presented below share a single source sample, sequenced in a study of identical twins' blood T cells. TCRdb re-derived calls from the 5' RACE reads in MiXCR, one entry per CDR3 protein. The sample lists 350,000 to 400,000 distinct CDR3 sequences; roughly 31% were seen once. Sequencing was performed on PBMCs. Every receptor here comes from a woman between 18 and 50 years old in good health.

The J gene is TRBJ2-3, the V gene TRBV5-1; TRBD2 aligns across 13 bases. V was pared by 4 bases and J by 0 bases, with 8 bases of the junction left unmatched. In germline, CDR1 is SGHRS, CDR2 YFSETQ. CDR3 length: 18 residues. CDR3 nucleotides: TGCGCCAGCAGCACCCCAAGACTAGCGGGGGGAAGCACAGATACGCAGTATTTT. Its translation is CASSTPRLAGGSTDTQYF.

This clonotype appeared many times. J is TRBJ2-7 and V is TRBV6-5; possibly TRBD1 for D (6 bases). This CDR3 has 14 amino acids. V lost 6 bases to trimming and J lost 0 bases, with 12 bases between them. Looked up from germline, CDR1 is MNHEY and CDR2 is SVGAGI. This CDR3 is CASRFQGSSYEQYF. The CDR3 DNA reads TGTGCCAGCAGATTTCAGGGGTCCTCCTACGAGCAGTACTTC.

This sequence joins TRBV12-3 or TRBV12-4 and TRBJ2-7; TRBD2 aligns across 12 bases. The CDR3 has 16 residues. Trimming took 7 bases from V and 1 from J; bases not matched to a gene: 8. The CDR3 DNA is TGTGCCAGCACGACTAGCGGGGGCCCTGAGTCCTACGAGCAGTACTTC. It specifies CASTTSGGPESYEQYF.

This clonotype has more than one count but fewer than ten. This chain connects TRBV7-9 to TRBJ1-1; possibly TRBD1 for D (5 bases). This CDR3 has 14 residues. V was cut by 5 bases and J by 1 base, with 11 bases left in between. The germline V gene has CDR1 SEHNR and CDR2 FQNEAQ (reference sequence). CDR3 sequence (DNA): TGTGCCAGCAGCCCGGCGGGGGAGAACACTGAAGCTTTCTTT. Its translation: CASSPAGENTEAFF.

The chain is built from TRBV29-1 and TRBJ2-1, with D maybe TRBD2 (6 bases). The ends were cut back, 4 bases at V and 0 bases at J, with 16 bases in the middle. CDR3 length equals 16 residues. The germline V gene has CDR1 SQVTM and CDR2 ANQGSEA. CDR3: CSVGVIRGSSYNEQFF. In nucleotides, the CDR3 is TGCAGCGTTGGGGTCATTCGGGGGAGCTCCTACAATGAGCAGTTCTTC.

The chain couples TRBV29-1 to TRBJ1-1, with D hard to call. V was cut by 7 bases and J by 9 bases, with 15 bases left in between. The CDR3 extends over 11 amino acids. CDR1 and CDR2 from the germline V gene are SQVTM and ANQGSEA. The CDR3 DNA follows: TGCAGCGGAAGCTGGCAAGGGCAAGCTTTCTTT. Translated: CSGSWQGQAFF.

This clonotype occurred a few times. V is TRBV9 and J is TRBJ1-2; possible D gene TRBD1, 6 bases. Germline-derived CDR1 and CDR2 are SGDLS and YYNGEE. The CDR3 totals 15 residues. V dropped 0 bases and J dropped 6 bases, with 15 bases sitting between them. The CDR3 loop reads CASSVDDWGHDGYTF. In DNA, the CDR3 is TGTGCCAGCAGCGTAGACGATTGGGGACACGATGGCTACACCTTC.